The 4 T cell receptor beta chains below all came from one sample that was sequenced in a study of molecular identifiers for immune sequencing clone quantification. One entry per CDR3 protein results from TCRdb running MiXCR on the PCR reads. The sample holds under 650,000 distinct CDR3 sequences; approximately 20% are singletons and the top ten take approximately 0.9%. Sequencing used naive CD8+ T cells from blood, with Jurkat cell RNA spiked in. As for subset: FACS-sorted CD8+CD4-CCR7+CD45RA+ naive T cells. Receptor source: a human donor in good health. Some libraries in this study had Jurkat cell RNA spiked in.

A word on this clonotype: Relative to the germline gene, one junction end is altered; a read error may explain this. The chain couples TRBV23-1 to TRBJ2-3; a possible D gene is TRBD2 (6 bases). TRBV23-1 is sorted into the ORF group, with uncertain function. The CDR3 covers 11 residues. CDR3 region: CASTRAVKRDF. The CDR3 region has the DNA TGCGCCAGTACCCGGGCCGTAAAGCGGGATTTT.

The sample holds many counts of this clonotype. The germline gene is not matched at one end of the junction; a read error may be the cause. J is TRBJ1-3 and V is TRBV7-9; D uncertain. Per germline, CDR1 SEHNR and CDR2 FQNEAQ (reference sequence). The CDR3 is made up of 16 amino acids. The CDR3 DNA reads TGTGCCAGCAGCCCTGCCTCATCTATCACTGGAAGCACCATATATTTT. Protein sequence: CASSPASSITGSTIYF.

CDR3 nucleotide sequence: TGTGCCAGCAGCACCACCCCTTACACAGATACGCAGTATTTT. This translates into CASSTTPYTDTQYF. This sequence joins TRBV14 and TRBJ2-3, with D unresolved. The CDR3 contains 14 residues. Looked up from germline, CDR1 is SGHDN and CDR2 is FVKESK. V was trimmed by 5 bases and J by 2 bases, leaving 11 bases between them.

This clonotype appeared many times. The V call is TRBV7-9, the J call TRBJ2-4; 8 nucleotides agree with TRBD2. Trimming took 5 bases from V and 1 from J; bases not matched to a gene: 10. The CDR3 contains 17 residues. CDR1 is SEHNR, CDR2 FQNEAQ, per germline (reference sequence). The CDR3 loop reads CASSTGGGGEAKNIQYF. In DNA, the CDR3 is TGTGCCAGCAGCACGGGAGGGGGAGGCGAGGCCAAAAACATTCAGTACTTC.